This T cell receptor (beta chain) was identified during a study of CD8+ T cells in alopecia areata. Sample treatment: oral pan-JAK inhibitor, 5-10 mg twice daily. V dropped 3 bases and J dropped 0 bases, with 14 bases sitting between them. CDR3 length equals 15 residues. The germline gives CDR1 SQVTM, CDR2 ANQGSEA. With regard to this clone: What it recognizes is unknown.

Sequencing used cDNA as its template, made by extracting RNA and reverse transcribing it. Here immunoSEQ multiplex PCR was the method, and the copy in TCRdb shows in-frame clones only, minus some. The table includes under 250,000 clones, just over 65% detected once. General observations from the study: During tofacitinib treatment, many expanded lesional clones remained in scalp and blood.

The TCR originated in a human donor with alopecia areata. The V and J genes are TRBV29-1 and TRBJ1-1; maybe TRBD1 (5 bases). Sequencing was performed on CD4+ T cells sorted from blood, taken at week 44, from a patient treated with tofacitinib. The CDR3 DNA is TGCAGCGTTGAGGGGCCACAGAGAATGAACACTGAAGCTTTCTTT. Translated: CSVEGPQRMNTEAFF.